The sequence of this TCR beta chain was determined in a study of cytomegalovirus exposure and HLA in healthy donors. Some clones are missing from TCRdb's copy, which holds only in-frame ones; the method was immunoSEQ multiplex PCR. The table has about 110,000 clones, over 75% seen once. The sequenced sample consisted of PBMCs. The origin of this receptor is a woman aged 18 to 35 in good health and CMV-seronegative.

DNA for the CDR3: TGTGCCAGCAGTGAAGGAGGGATGAACACTGAAGCTTTCTTT. This codes for CASSEGGMNTEAFF. The chain employs TRBV6-1 and TRBJ1-1; D ambiguous. Trimming cost V 1 base and J 0 bases, with 6 bases left between them. There are 14 residues in the CDR3. The germline CDR1 and CDR2 sequences are MNHNS and SASEGT.